These 21 T cell receptor beta chains were sequenced from one sample in a study of CD8 T cells in ankylosing spondylitis (dated by TCRdb to about 2017). Library preparation employed 5' RACE. The listed sequencing device is Illumina HiSeq 2500. TCRdb reran the public reads through fastp at Q25 and MiXCR, keeping productive beta chains. Duplicate CDR3 protein sequences are folded into a single record with the most common DNA and genes. The sample profile shows 150,000 to 200,000 distinct CDR3 sequences; approximately 12% of them were found once. Approximately 10% of the sample comes from the top ten. Material: blood, either unsorted or a sorted T cell fraction (not recorded which). The receptors were sampled from a female donor with ankylosing spondylitis or in good health (not recorded which).

In this sample, this clonotype turned up many times. This sequence joins TRBV28 and TRBJ2-7; tentative D call: TRBD1 (6 bases). The CDR3 extends over 16 amino acids. V was pared by 6 bases and J by 3 bases, with 21 bases between. Germline lookup yields CDR1 MDHEN and CDR2 SYDVKM. The CDR3 nucleotides read TGTGCCAGCAGCGCCCGTACAGGGACCGATCTCTACGAGCAGTACTTC. It encodes CASSARTGTDLYEQYF.

In this sample, this clonotype turned up many times. The chain recombines TRBV5-1 with TRBJ2-1; D may match TRBD1 or TRBD2 (5 bases each). The germline CDR1 and CDR2 sequences are SGHRS and YFSETQ. V was clipped by 7 bases and J by 7 bases, with 15 bases between them. The CDR3 is 13 residues long. The CDR3 DNA sequence: TGCGCCAGCTTGATGCAGGGCGGGAATGAGCAGTTCTTC. The encoded protein is CASLMQGGNEQFF. The whole variable domain, remainder taken from reference TRBV5-1 and TRBJ2-1, is KAGVTQTPRYLIKTRGQQVTLSCSPISGHRSVSWYQQTPGQGLQFLFEYFSETQRNKGNFPGRFSGRQFSNSRSEMNVSTLELGDSALYLCASLMQGGNEQFFGPGTRLTVL.

Comments on this clonotype: It may be a read error: a sequence one base away is much more abundant. The V call is TRBV10-3, the J call TRBJ1-2, with D perhaps matching TRBD1 (6 bases). CDR3 length: 14 residues. Germline lookup yields CDR1 ENHRY and CDR2 SYGVKD. The CDR3 bases are TGTGCCATCGGTGAGTCCACCAGGGGAGGAGGCTACACCTTC. Its translation is CAIGESTRGGGYTF.

This clonotype was detected many times. The chain combines TRBV7-2 with TRBJ1-5, with D unclear. This CDR3 has 16 amino acids. The germline V gene encodes CDR1 SGHTA and CDR2 FQGNSA. Trimming took 5 bases from V and 5 from J, leaving 19 bases between them. The CDR3 nucleotides are TGTGCCAGCAGCCCAATGTCGATGGGCTCCCATCAGCCCCAGCATTTT. This gives the protein CASSPMSMGSHQPQHF.

This chain links TRBV7-2 with TRBJ2-1; tentative D call: TRBD1 (6 bases). The germline V gene encodes CDR1 SGHTA and CDR2 FQGNSA. With 2 bases removed from V and 10 bases from J, the gap between germline ends came to 12 bases. The CDR3 has 13 amino acids. CDR3 bases: TGTGCCAGCAGCTTATTAGGGGGTAGGGAGCAGTTCTTC. Amino acids: CASSLLGGREQFF.

This clonotype appeared many times. The rearrangement joins TRBV4-2 to TRBJ2-1; D unresolved. The CDR3 contains 14 residues. Germline V gene sequence: CDR1 LGHNA, CDR2 YNFKEQ. Trimming stripped 3 bases from V and 5 bases from J, with 11 bases between. This CDR3 reads CASSQPGANNEQFF. CDR3 sequence (DNA): TGTGCCAGCAGCCAGCCAGGAGCTAACAATGAGCAGTTCTTC.

The chain has TRBV12-3 or TRBV12-4 and TRBJ2-3; 7 bases fit TRBD1. After removal of 7 bases from V and 2 bases from J, the junction contained 9 bases not matched to a gene. This CDR3 contains 15 residues. In DNA, the CDR3 is TGTGCCAGCACCCTGGGGGACAGACACACAGATACGCAGTATTTT. Translating gives CASTLGDRHTDTQYF.

The chain links TRBV4-2 to TRBJ1-5, with D tentatively TRBD1 (6 bases). Germline V gives CDR1 LGHNA, CDR2 YNFKEQ. Deletions cut 0 bases from V and 3 bases from J, with 12 bases between. This CDR3 comprises 16 residues. CDR3 nucleotide sequence: TGTGCCAGCAGCCAAGAACAGGGTAGTTCCAATCAGCCCCAGCATTTT. It encodes CASSQEQGSSNQPQHF.

This clonotype was recorded many times. The CDR3 sequence: CASRLLGLAHNEQFF. DNA of the CDR3: TGTGCCAGCAGGCTGCTGGGACTAGCGCACAATGAGCAGTTCTTC. The chain links TRBV7-2 to TRBJ2-1, with TRBD2 matching over 10 bases. The junction had 7 bases not matched to a gene; V was cut back by 6 bases and J by 5 bases. The CDR3 sequence is 15 residues long. Germline V gene lookup returns CDR1 SGHTA and CDR2 FQGNSA.

This clonotype was seen at least ten times. The chain carries TRBV27 and TRBJ2-7, with TRBD2 matching 13 bases. The CDR3 is made up of 14 amino acids. CDR1 is MNHEY and CDR2 is SMNVEV in the germline V gene (reference sequence). After removal of 6 bases from V and 1 base from J, the junction contained 0 bases not matched to a gene. The CDR3 region is CASRLAGGSYEQYF. CDR3 DNA: TGTGCCAGCAGACTAGCGGGAGGGTCCTACGAGCAGTACTTC.

As to this clonotype: With a much larger clone just one base away, this may be a read error. V gene TRBV3-1 combines with J gene TRBJ1-1; D uncertain. Trimming took off 7 bases at V and 1 base at J, with 7 bases between the two ends. The CDR3 runs to 12 residues. The germline V gene has CDR1 LGHDT and CDR2 YNNKEL (reference sequence). The CDR3 loop is CASKPANTEAFF. The CDR3, as DNA: TGTGCCAGCAAACCAGCGAACACTGAAGCTTTCTTT.

This clonotype was recorded many times. A much larger clone lies a single base off, so this may be a read error. This likely comes from a read error, as the CDR3 has no conserved phenylalanine or tryptophan at its end. This chain connects TRBV6-6 to TRBJ1-1, with D uncertain. The CDR3 sequence is 13 residues long. Trimming shortened V by 2 bases and J by 1 base, and 5 bases separated the two germline ends. Germline loops: CDR1 MNHNY, CDR2 SVGAGI (reference sequence). CDR3 nucleotide sequence: TGTGCCAGCAGTTACAGCCAGAACACTGAAGCTTTCCTT. This sequence encodes CASSYSQNTEAFL.

The chain employs TRBV7-2 and TRBJ2-4; D uncertain. The CDR3 has 15 amino acids. With 1 base removed from V and 0 bases from J, the gap between germline ends came to 7 bases. The germline V gene encodes CDR1 SGHTA and CDR2 FQGNSA. The CDR3 region is CASSLEVVAKNIQYF. CDR3 DNA sequence: TGTGCCAGCAGCTTAGAGGTCGTAGCCAAAAACATTCAGTACTTC.

The sample holds many counts of this clonotype. The rearrangement uses TRBV12-3 or TRBV12-4 and TRBJ1-1; D is ambiguous. CDR3 length: 14 amino acids. Trimming pared 6 bases from V and 0 bases from J, leaving 11 bases between. DNA of the CDR3: TGTGCCAGCAGGTCGACAATTATGAACACTGAAGCTTTCTTT. Translating gives CASRSTIMNTEAFF.

As concerns this clonotype: A much larger clone sits a single nucleotide away, making a read error possible. The V call is TRBV13, the J call TRBJ2-7; possibly TRBD1 or TRBD2 for D (6 bases each). Trimming took off 4 bases at V and 6 bases at J, with 16 bases between the two ends. CDR1 PRHDT and CDR2 FYEKMQ come from the germline V gene (reference sequence). There are 14 residues in the CDR3. This chain's CDR3 is CASSSRGLIVEQYF. Here the CDR3 DNA reads TGTGCCAGCAGCTCCCGGGGGCTCATCGTCGAGCAGTACTTC.

This chain uses TRBV20-1 with TRBJ2-5; D is unresolved. Germline CDR1 reads DFQATT; CDR2 reads SNEGSKA (reference sequence). CDR3 length: 12 amino acids. V was cut by 6 bases and J by 5 bases, with 13 bases left in between. The CDR3 is CSARLGPETQYF. DNA of the CDR3: TGCAGTGCCAGGTTGGGCCCGGAGACCCAGTACTTC.

In this sample, this clonotype turned up many times. J is TRBJ2-1 and V is TRBV7-2; 7 bases fit TRBD2. Germline assignment: CDR1 SGHTA and CDR2 FQGNSA. The ends lost 5 bases at V and 5 bases at J; junction bases unmatched: 6. The CDR3 loop spans 14 amino acids. The CDR3 sequence: CASSPQGTNNEQFF. The CDR3 DNA sequence: TGTGCCAGCAGCCCCCAAGGGACTAACAATGAGCAGTTCTTC.

This clonotype came up many times. The rearrangement uses TRBV5-1 and TRBJ2-1, with TRBD2 as a possible D gene (6 bases). The CDR3 sequence is 15 residues long. Germline-derived CDR1 and CDR2 are SGHRS and YFSETQ. Between the trimmed V and J ends, which lost 6 bases and 0 bases, there was a span of 13 bases. The CDR3 bases are TGCGCCAGCAACTTAGCGGAACCCTCCTACAATGAGCAGTTCTTC. Residues: CASNLAEPSYNEQFF.

This clonotype was counted ten times or more. The chain has TRBV10-3 and TRBJ2-5, with D perhaps being TRBD1 or TRBD2 (5 bases each). The V gene lost 4 bases and the J gene lost 4 bases, with 7 bases spanning the gap. This CDR3 comprises 12 residues. From germline, CDR1 is ENHRY and CDR2 SYGVKD. The CDR3 loop reads CAISGGGETQYF. The CDR3 region has the DNA TGTGCCATCAGTGGTGGGGGAGAGACCCAGTACTTC.

This clonotype was seen ten or more times. The chain carries TRBV6-1 and TRBJ1-5; D may be TRBD1 (5 bases). The length of the CDR3 is 15 residues. In germline, CDR1 is MNHNS, CDR2 SASEGT. Trimming shortened V by 7 bases and J by 3 bases, and 16 bases separated the two germline ends. CDR3 DNA: TGTGCCAGCAATCGGGACCTTACTACCAATCAGCCCCAGCATTTT. Translating it yields CASNRDLTTNQPQHF.

This clonotype was seen ten or more times. The V gene is TRBV20-1, the J gene TRBJ1-2; 8 bases fit TRBD1. This CDR3 is 15 amino acids long. CDR1 and CDR2 (germline): DFQATT, SNEGSKA (reference sequence). The V segment lost 2 bases and the J segment 4 bases; nucleotides outside the gene matches: 9. The CDR3 DNA is TGCAGTGCTAGACCACCTTTGGACAGGGCCTATGGCTACACCTTC. Residues: CSARPPLDRAYGYTF.